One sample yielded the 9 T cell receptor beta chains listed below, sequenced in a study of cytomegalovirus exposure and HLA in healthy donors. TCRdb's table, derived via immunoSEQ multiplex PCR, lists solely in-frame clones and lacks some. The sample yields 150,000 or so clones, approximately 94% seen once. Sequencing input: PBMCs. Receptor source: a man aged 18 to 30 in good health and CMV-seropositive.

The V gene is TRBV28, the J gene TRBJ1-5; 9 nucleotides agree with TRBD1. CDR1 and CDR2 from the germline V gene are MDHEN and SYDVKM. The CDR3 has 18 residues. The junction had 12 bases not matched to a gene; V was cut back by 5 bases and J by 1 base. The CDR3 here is CASSLEGDRVRSNQPQHF. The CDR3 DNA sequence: TGTGCCAGCAGTCTCGAGGGGGACAGGGTGAGAAGCAATCAGCCCCAGCATTTT.

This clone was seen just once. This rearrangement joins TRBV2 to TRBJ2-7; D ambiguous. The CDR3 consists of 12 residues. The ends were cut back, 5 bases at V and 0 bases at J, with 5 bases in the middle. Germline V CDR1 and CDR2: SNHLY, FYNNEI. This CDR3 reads CASSSYSYEQYF. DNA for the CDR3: TGTGCCAGCAGTAGCTACTCCTACGAGCAGTACTTC.

As DNA, the CDR3 is TGTGCCAGCAGCTTGAGGGACAGGGGGGAAGAGACCCAGTACTTC. Protein product: CASSLRDRGEETQYF. The rearrangement links TRBV5-4 to TRBJ2-5, with 11 bases identical to TRBD1. Germline V gene sequence: CDR1 SGHNT, CDR2 YYREEE (reference sequence). This CDR3 is built from 15 residues. V shed 1 base and J 3 bases; nucleotides not matched to a gene: 2.

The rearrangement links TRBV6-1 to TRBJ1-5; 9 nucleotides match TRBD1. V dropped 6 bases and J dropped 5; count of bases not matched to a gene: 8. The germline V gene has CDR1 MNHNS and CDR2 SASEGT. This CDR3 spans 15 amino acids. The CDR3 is CASRSTGGTDQPQHF. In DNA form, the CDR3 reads TGTGCCAGCAGATCGACAGGGGGAACGGATCAGCCCCAGCATTTT.

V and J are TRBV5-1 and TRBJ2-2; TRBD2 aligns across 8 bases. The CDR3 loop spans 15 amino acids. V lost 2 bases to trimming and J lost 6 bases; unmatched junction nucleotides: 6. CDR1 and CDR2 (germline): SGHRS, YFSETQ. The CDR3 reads CASSFSGTSAGELFF. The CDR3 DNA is TGCGCCAGCAGCTTTTCCGGGACTAGTGCCGGGGAGCTGTTTTTT.

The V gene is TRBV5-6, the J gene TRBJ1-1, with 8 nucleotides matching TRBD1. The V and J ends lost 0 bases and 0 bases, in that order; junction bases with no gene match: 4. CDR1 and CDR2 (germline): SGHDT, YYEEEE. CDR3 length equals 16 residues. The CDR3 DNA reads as TGTGCCAGCAGCTTGGTAGACAGGGGAATGAACACTGAAGCTTTCTTT. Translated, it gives CASSLVDRGMNTEAFF.

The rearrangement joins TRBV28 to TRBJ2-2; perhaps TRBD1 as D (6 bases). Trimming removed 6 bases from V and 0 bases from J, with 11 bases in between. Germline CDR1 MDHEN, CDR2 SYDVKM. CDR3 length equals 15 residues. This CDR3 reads CASRKGHTNTGELFF. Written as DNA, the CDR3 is TGTGCCAGCAGAAAGGGACATACGAACACCGGGGAGCTGTTTTTT.

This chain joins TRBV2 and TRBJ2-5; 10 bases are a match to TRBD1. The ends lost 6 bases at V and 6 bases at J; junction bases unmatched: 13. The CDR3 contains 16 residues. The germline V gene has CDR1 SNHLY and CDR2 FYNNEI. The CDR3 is CASSPPRQGAGKTQYF. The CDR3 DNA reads TGTGCCAGCAGCCCCCCCAGACAGGGGGCGGGGAAGACCCAGTACTTC.

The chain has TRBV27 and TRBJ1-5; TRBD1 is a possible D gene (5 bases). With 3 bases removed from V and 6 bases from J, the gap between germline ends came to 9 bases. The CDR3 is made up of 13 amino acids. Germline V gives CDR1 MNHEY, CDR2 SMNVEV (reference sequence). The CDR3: CASSFGGGQPQHF. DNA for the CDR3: TGTGCCAGCAGTTTCGGGGGGGGTCAGCCCCAGCATTTT.